One sample yielded the 18 T cell receptor beta chains listed below, sequenced in a study of T cells in narcolepsy. Clones were sequenced by immunoSEQ multiplex PCR, and TCRdb holds only the in-frame ones, with some missing. The table has tens of thousands of clones, about four fifths seen once; the top ten hold 3.4%. Sequenced input: CD45RA- memory CD4+ T cells from PBMCs. All receptors come from a human donor with narcolepsy.

This chain connects TRBV9 to TRBJ2-7; 7 bases align to TRBD1. The V segment lost 2 bases and the J segment 6 bases; nucleotides outside the gene matches: 8. Germline CDR1 and CDR2: SGDLS and YYNGEE. The CDR3 runs to 14 residues. CDR3 bases: TGTGCCAGCAGCGTCGATCGACAGGGATCCGAGCAGTACTTC. This sequence encodes CASSVDRQGSEQYF. The variable domain in full, completed from reference TRBV9 and TRBJ2-7, reads DSGVTQTPKHLITATGQRVTLRCSPRSGDLSVYWYQQSLDQGLQFLIQYYNGEERAKGNILERFSAQQFPDLHSELNLSSLELGDSALYFCASSVDRQGSEQYFGPGTRLTVT.

The gene calls are TRBV19 and TRBJ1-5, with 7 nucleotides matching TRBD1. The CDR3 is 15 residues long. V dropped 5 bases and J dropped 0; count of bases not matched to a gene: 4. Per the germline V gene, CDR1 is LNHDA and CDR2 is SQIVND (reference sequence). CDR3 nucleotide sequence: TGTGCCAGTAGTCAACAGGGGATTAGCAATCAGCCCCAGCATTTT. Protein sequence: CASSQQGISNQPQHF.

The rearrangement uses TRBV18 and TRBJ2-7; 8 bases match TRBD1. CDR1 KGHSH and CDR2 LQKENI come from the germline V gene. This CDR3 has 13 residues. The J segment lost 9 bases and the V segment lost 4 bases, leaving 8 bases of the junction unmatched. The CDR3 sequence is CASSLGDRLGQYF. The CDR3, as DNA: TGTGCCAGCTCACTTGGGGACAGGTTGGGGCAGTACTTC.

This clone has more than one count but fewer than ten. The rearrangement links TRBV7-9 to TRBJ1-3, with no clear D. CDR3 length: 17 amino acids. Trimming left V 2 bases short and J 7 bases short, with 21 bases between. In germline, CDR1 is SEHNR, CDR2 FQNEAQ (reference sequence). Written as DNA, the CDR3 is TGTGCCAGCAGCTTACTCACGGGTGGTGGAGGGATCAACACCATATATTTT. Its protein product is CASSLLTGGGGINTIYF.

This chain's CDR3 is CASSAGTSGGALGETQYF. CDR3 coding DNA: TGTGCCAGCAGCGCCGGGACTAGCGGGGGGGCCTTGGGAGAGACCCAGTACTTC. The chain uses TRBV9 and TRBJ2-5; 16 bases are shared with TRBD2. Germline V gene lookup returns CDR1 SGDLS and CDR2 YYNGEE. CDR3 length: 18 amino acids. J was trimmed by 4 bases and V by 3 bases; bases with no gene match: 9.

The V call is TRBV6-5, the J call TRBJ1-1, with D possibly matching TRBD1 (6 bases). The CDR3 spans 12 residues. The germline V and J ends were trimmed by 8 bases and 11 bases, with 18 bases remaining between them. The germline V gene has CDR1 MNHEY and CDR2 SVGAGI. CDR3 DNA sequence: TGTGCCAGCTCTACAGGGTTGGTGTCGGCTTTCTTT. It translates to CASSTGLVSAFF.

The gene calls are TRBV7-9 and TRBJ2-2; possibly TRBD1 for D (5 bases). Per the germline V gene, CDR1 is SEHNR and CDR2 is FQNEAQ (reference sequence). The CDR3 is 13 residues long. V was cut by 1 base and J by 7 bases, with 7 bases left in between. CDR3 amino acids: CASSLEGFGELFF. The DNA for the CDR3 is TGTGCCAGCAGCTTAGAGGGGTTCGGGGAGCTGTTTTTT.

This chain links TRBV4-1 with TRBJ2-5; the match to TRBD2 covers 10 bases. CDR1 is MGHRA and CDR2 is YSYEKL in the germline V gene. This CDR3 region has 14 residues. Losses at the gene ends were 2 bases for V and 5 bases for J; bases not matched to a gene: 2. The CDR3 reads CASSQRTSGETQYF. The CDR3 nucleotides are TGCGCCAGCAGCCAACGGACTAGCGGTGAGACCCAGTACTTC.

This clone was picked up a small number of times. Here the CDR3 DNA reads TGCGCCAGCAGCTTGATCACGAGCTCCTACAATGAGCAGTTCTTC. Its protein is CASSLITSSYNEQFF. The J gene is TRBJ2-1, the V gene TRBV5-1; D call uncertain. Germline V CDR1 and CDR2: SGHRS, YFSETQ. There are 15 residues in the CDR3. V lost 1 base, J lost 0 bases, and 8 bases lay in between.

This clone was seen a few times. The rearrangement joins TRBV28 to TRBJ1-4; unclear D gene. This CDR3 contains 12 residues. Germline CDR1 MDHEN, CDR2 SYDVKM. V lost 2 bases, J lost 6 bases, and 4 bases lay in between. The CDR3 sequence: CASSLLHEKLFF. The CDR3 DNA reads as TGTGCCAGCAGTTTACTCCATGAAAAACTGTTTTTT.

V is TRBV18 and J is TRBJ1-2, with D tentatively TRBD1 (6 bases). CDR1 and CDR2 from the germline V gene are KGHSH and LQKENI. This CDR3 has 14 amino acids. Trimming stripped 1 base from V and 8 bases from J, with 14 bases between. The CDR3 DNA follows: TGTGCCAGCTCACCACGGGACACCCACCGGGGCTACACCTTC. Its protein product is CASSPRDTHRGYTF.

The V gene is TRBV7-3, the J gene TRBJ2-1, with TRBD2 matching over 8 bases. The germline V gene encodes CDR1 SGHTA and CDR2 FQGTGA. The J segment lost 4 bases and the V segment lost 2 bases, leaving 7 bases of the junction unmatched. The CDR3 length is 16 residues. CDR3 coding DNA: TGTGCCAGCAGCTTAGGTGGGACTAGTCTATACAATGAGCAGTTCTTC. This translates into CASSLGGTSLYNEQFF.

The chain joins TRBV18 to TRBJ2-2; a possible D gene is TRBD1 (6 bases). Germline CDR1 is KGHSH and CDR2 is LQKENI. Trimming shortened V by 6 bases and J by 3 bases, and 17 bases separated the two germline ends. The CDR3 runs to 16 residues. In DNA, the CDR3 is TGTGCCAGCTCGCAACAGGGCAAGGGGCACACCGGGGAGCTGTTTTTT. Amino acids: CASSQQGKGHTGELFF.

This rearrangement joins TRBV7-2 to TRBJ2-7; the match to TRBD2 covers 9 bases. This CDR3 has 14 amino acids. Per the germline V gene, CDR1 is SGHTA and CDR2 is FQGNSA. V gave up 5 bases and J gave up 0 bases; unmatched junction bases: 2. CDR3 loop: CASSGLASSYEQYF. The CDR3 nucleotides are TGTGCCAGCAGCGGACTAGCGAGCTCCTACGAGCAGTACTTC.

The chain couples TRBV6-1 to TRBJ1-2; the D gene is possibly TRBD1 (6 bases). V was pared by 3 bases and J by 5 bases, with 13 bases between. The CDR3 spans 14 residues. Germline V gene sequence: CDR1 MNHNS, CDR2 SASEGT. CDR3 sequence reads: CASSDRGRSYGYTF. DNA of the CDR3: TGTGCCAGCAGTGACAGGGGCCGGTCTTATGGCTACACCTTC.

This clone was observed once. This chain links TRBV6-1 with TRBJ1-5; TRBD1 matches 8 bases. Germline CDR1 MNHNS, CDR2 SASEGT. The CDR3 has 14 residues. V lost 6 bases to trimming and J lost 1 base; unmatched junction nucleotides: 2. The CDR3 nucleotides read TGTGCCAGCAGGGACAGGGTAAGCAATCAGCCCCAGCATTTT. Its protein product is CASRDRVSNQPQHF.

This clone turned up a few times. This sequence joins TRBV19 and TRBJ2-7, with D possibly TRBD1 on 6 matching bases. Germline V gene data show CDR1 as LNHDA and CDR2 as SQIVND (reference sequence). V was shortened by 6 bases and J by 4 bases, with 16 bases between the two germline ends. There are 14 residues in the CDR3. CDR3 nucleotides: TGTGCCAGTAGCTCGACAGGTTACGGGTACGAGCAGTACTTC. This codes for CASSSTGYGYEQYF.

V is TRBV10-3 and J is TRBJ2-6, with D hard to call. The CDR3 has 18 residues. Between the trimmed V and J ends, which lost 4 bases and 0 bases, there was a span of 16 bases. Germline V gene sequence: CDR1 ENHRY, CDR2 SYGVKD. The CDR3 nucleotides are TGTGCCATCAGTGGCACAGTTGTAGACTTCTCTGGGGCCAACGTCCTGACTTTC. It codes for CAISGTVVDFSGANVLTF.